One and the same sample provided the 22 T cell receptor beta chains below, sequenced in a study of blood T cell repertoires in COVID-19. Clones were sequenced by immunoSEQ multiplex PCR, and TCRdb holds only the in-frame ones, with some missing. The repertoire holds 150,000 to 200,000 clones, with 85% to 90% as singletons. Sequencing used peripheral blood. The receptors shown here come from a woman in her sixties or seventies with COVID-19, enrolled during active disease.

V and J are TRBV25-1 and TRBJ2-5; TRBD1 aligns across 7 bases. J was trimmed by 1 base and V by 3 bases; bases with no gene match: 5. The CDR3 has 15 amino acids. CDR1 and CDR2 (germline): MGHDK, SYGVNS. The CDR3 protein is CASSDMKGAQETQYF. The CDR3 nucleotides are TGTGCCAGCAGTGATATGAAGGGGGCCCAAGAGACCCAGTACTTC.

This sequence joins TRBV10-3 and TRBJ2-7; 9 bases agree with TRBD1. There are 15 residues in the CDR3. Germline V gene data show CDR1 as ENHRY and CDR2 as SYGVKD. Trimming cost V 6 bases and J 1 base; bases outside gene matches: 7. The CDR3 region is CAIRERTGASYEQYF. The CDR3 coding sequence is TGTGCCATCAGGGAACGGACAGGGGCGTCCTACGAGCAGTACTTC.

The J gene is TRBJ1-4, the V gene TRBV25-1, with D perhaps matching TRBD1 (6 bases). With 3 bases removed from V and 8 bases from J, the gap between germline ends came to 13 bases. Germline values: CDR1 MGHDK, CDR2 SYGVNS. The CDR3 runs to 14 residues. CDR3 amino acids: CASSDVGRGEKLFF. The DNA for the CDR3 is TGTGCCAGCAGTGATGTCGGAAGGGGGGAAAAACTGTTTTTT.

The chain is built from TRBV5-6 and TRBJ1-4; D may be TRBD1 (6 bases). CDR3 length equals 14 residues. The ends were cut back, 4 bases at V and 3 bases at J, with 10 bases in the middle. The germline gives CDR1 SGHDT, CDR2 YYEEEE. This CDR3 reads CASSHRESNEKLFF. DNA of the CDR3: TGTGCCAGCAGCCACAGGGAGTCTAATGAAAAACTGTTTTTT.

This rearrangement joins TRBV29-1 to TRBJ1-1, with a tentative D call TRBD1 (5 bases). Germline values: CDR1 SQVTM, CDR2 ANQGSEA. The CDR3 sequence is 14 residues long. V was cut by 4 bases and J by 5 bases, with 17 bases left in between. The CDR3 DNA follows: TGCAGCGTTGTGACCAGGGCCGAGTTGACTGAAGCTTTCTTT. Amino acids: CSVVTRAELTEAFF.

This sequence joins TRBV11-2 and TRBJ2-4; D perhaps matches TRBD2 (5 bases). V was cut by 1 base and J by 0 bases, with 7 bases left in between. Germline values: CDR1 SGHAT, CDR2 FQNNGV. CDR3 length: 15 residues. The CDR3 loop is CASSLVGRAKNIQYF. The CDR3 DNA reads TGTGCCAGCAGCTTAGTTGGGAGAGCCAAAAACATTCAGTACTTC.

The chain joins TRBV5-1 to TRBJ2-5; 7 nucleotides line up with TRBD1. The germline V gene has CDR1 SGHRS and CDR2 YFSETQ. The CDR3 runs 14 residues. The junction had 6 bases not matched to a gene; V was cut back by 0 bases and J by 7 bases. CDR3 residues: CASSLDRGGGTQYF. The CDR3 DNA follows: TGCGCCAGCAGCTTGGACAGGGGTGGTGGGACCCAGTACTTC.

V and J are TRBV5-1 and TRBJ1-3; D gene ambiguous. V dropped 0 bases and J dropped 0 bases, with 10 bases sitting between them. The CDR3 has 16 amino acids. Looked up from germline, CDR1 is SGHRS and CDR2 is YFSETQ. CDR3 region: CASSLGSWSSGNTIYF. CDR3 bases: TGCGCCAGCAGCTTGGGATCTTGGAGCTCTGGAAACACCATATATTTT.

The chain carries TRBV3-1 (or the pseudogene TRBV3-2) and TRBJ2-7; D perhaps matches TRBD2 (5 bases). The CDR3 is 14 residues long. V shed 0 bases and J shed 0 bases, with 6 bases lying between them. CDR1 LGHDT and CDR2 YNNKEL come from the germline V gene (reference sequence). The CDR3 region has the DNA TGTGCCAGCAGCCAAGAGGGGAGCTCCTACGAGCAGTACTTC. Encoded protein: CASSQEGSSYEQYF.

The chain links TRBV21-1 to TRBJ1-1; TRBD1, as called in the table, went unchecked against the DNA. TRBV21-1 is termed a pseudogene. CDR3 length: 14 amino acids. CDR3 DNA sequence: TGTGCCAGCAGCAAGCAGGGGGTGAACACTGAAGCTTTCTTT. Translating gives CASSKQGVNTEAFF.

CDR3 coding DNA: TGTGCCAGCTCACCACGGGAGGACCAGCCCCAGCATTTT. This translates into CASSPREDQPQHF. The chain is built from TRBV18 and TRBJ1-5; no definite D call. The CDR3 is 13 amino acids. V lost 1 base to trimming and J lost 7 bases, with 8 bases between them. Germline V gene data show CDR1 as KGHSH and CDR2 as LQKENI.

The gene calls are TRBV18 and TRBJ2-3; a weak D match, TRBD1 (6 bases). Germline CDR1 and CDR2: KGHSH and LQKENI. The V end lost 3 bases, the J end lost 0 bases, and 7 bases lay between the germline ends. This CDR3 is 14 amino acids long. In DNA form, the CDR3 reads TGTGCCAGCTCACCGGACAGCAGCACAGATACGCAGTATTTT. This gives the protein CASSPDSSTDTQYF.

This chain uses TRBV2 with TRBJ1-1; D is unclear. The V end lost 5 bases, the J end lost 0 bases, and 7 bases lay between the germline ends. The CDR3 consists of 13 residues. The germline V gene has CDR1 SNHLY and CDR2 FYNNEI. CDR3: CASSYQLNTEAFF. The CDR3 DNA sequence: TGTGCCAGCAGTTACCAGTTGAACACTGAAGCTTTCTTT.

As DNA, the CDR3 is TGTGCCAGCAGCTTTCCCCAGACTGTAAGCGGGGAGCTGTTTTTT. Its protein product is CASSFPQTVSGELFF. The chain uses TRBV7-9 and TRBJ2-2; D is ambiguous. The CDR3 contains 15 residues. V was trimmed by 3 bases and J by 7 bases, leaving 15 bases between them. Germline lookup yields CDR1 SEHNR and CDR2 FQNEAQ (reference sequence).

This clone was seen only a few times. This chain links TRBV28 with TRBJ2-2; 11 bases line up with TRBD2. The V and J ends lost 6 bases and 4 bases, in that order; junction bases with no gene match: 4. CDR1 is MDHEN, CDR2 SYDVKM, per germline. CDR3 length: 15 amino acids. CDR3 region: CASRVLAGATGELFF. DNA for the CDR3: TGTGCCAGCAGGGTACTAGCGGGGGCCACCGGGGAGCTGTTTTTT.

This rearrangement joins TRBV14 to TRBJ2-2; possible D gene TRBD2, 5 bases. CDR1 and CDR2 (germline): SGHDN, FVKESK. V lost 4 bases to trimming and J lost 7 bases, with 13 bases between them. The CDR3 consists of 14 residues. The CDR3 spells CASSLVASGGELFF. CDR3 DNA sequence: TGTGCCAGCAGCCTCGTAGCGAGCGGCGGGGAGCTGTTTTTT. Full variable domain (missing parts from reference TRBV14 and TRBJ2-2): EAGVTQFPSHSVIEKGQTVTLRCDPISGHDNLYWYRRVMGKEIKFLLHFVKESKQDESGMPNNRFLAERTGGTYSTLKVQPAELEDSGVYFCASSLVASGGELFFGEGSRLTVL.

The rearrangement links TRBV5-4 to TRBJ2-7, with a possible D match to TRBD1 (5 bases). Germline loops: CDR1 SGHNT, CDR2 YYREEE (reference sequence). This CDR3 region has 14 residues. V shed 1 base and J shed 2 bases, with 10 bases lying between them. The chain's CDR3 is CASSLSQGTYEQYF. The CDR3 bases are TGTGCCAGCAGCTTGAGTCAGGGAACCTACGAGCAGTACTTC.

The rearrangement joins TRBV28 to TRBJ2-7; TRBD1 might be the D (7 bases). V was cut by 2 bases and J by 6 bases, with 11 bases left in between. The V gene's germline CDR1 is MDHEN and CDR2 SYDVKM. The CDR3 has 13 amino acids. As DNA, the CDR3 is TGTGCCAGCAGTTTACCCCAGGGGGGCGAGCAGTACTTC. This encodes CASSLPQGGEQYF.

This chain connects TRBV19 to TRBJ2-5; TRBD2 aligns across 8 bases. V was pared by 0 bases and J by 7 bases, with 10 bases of the junction left unmatched. The length of the CDR3 is 16 residues. The V gene's germline CDR1 is LNHDA and CDR2 SQIVND (reference sequence). The CDR3 sequence: CASSIDSSGLGVTQYF. The CDR3 nucleotides are TGTGCCAGTAGTATAGATTCTAGCGGGCTGGGGGTGACCCAGTACTTC.

V is TRBV28 and J is TRBJ1-4, with TRBD1 identical over 8 bases. Germline V CDR1 and CDR2: MDHEN, SYDVKM. The CDR3 spans 15 residues. V lost 6 bases and J lost 0; bases outside the gene matches: 3. CDR3 loop: CASSDRGATNEKLFF. The CDR3 region has the DNA TGTGCCAGCAGCGACAGGGGTGCAACTAATGAAAAACTGTTTTTT. The variable domain in full, completed from reference TRBV28 and TRBJ1-4, reads DVKVTQSSRYLVKRTGEKVFLECVQDMDHENMFWYRQDPGLGLRLIYFSYDVKMKEKGDIPEGYSVSREKKERFSLILESASTNQTSMYLCASSDRGATNEKLFFGSGTQLSVL.

This clone has just a few counts. J is TRBJ1-1 and V is TRBV19, with D possibly matching TRBD1 (5 bases). The CDR3 extends over 15 amino acids. The germline V gene encodes CDR1 LNHDA and CDR2 SQIVND (reference sequence). V was cut by 7 bases and J by 1 base, with 16 bases left in between. Here the CDR3 reads CASTATWGGNTEAFF. The CDR3 nucleotides are TGTGCCAGTACCGCTACATGGGGGGGGAACACTGAAGCTTTCTTT.

The J gene is TRBJ1-2, the V gene TRBV30; 9 nucleotides agree with TRBD1. CDR3 length: 14 residues. The V gene's germline CDR1 is GTSNPN and CDR2 SVGIG (reference sequence). V lost 2 bases to trimming and J lost 8 bases; unmatched junction nucleotides: 9. This chain's CDR3 is CAWSLTGGKRGYTF. CDR3 DNA: TGTGCCTGGAGTCTAACAGGGGGCAAGAGAGGCTACACCTTC.